This T cell receptor (beta chain) is drawn from a study of spatial heterogeneity in lung cancer. Across the study: The donor population consisted of some 72 patients with untreated, early-stage non-small cell lung cancer. Those follow-up PBMC samples that were available underwent sequencing, at a median interval of roughly 22 months following resection. The study's findings and limits: Blood contained ubiquitous expanded tumor TCRs more at resection than at follow-up.

This clonotype turned up a few times. What it binds is unknown. Unmatched junction bases numbered 5, after V lost 7 bases and J lost 2 bases. The CDR3 spans 14 residues. The sample's time point: blood at routine non-recurrence follow-up after resection. From tumor, nontumor lung or frozen PBMC, whole RNA was taken unsorted for sequencing. A distinct unique molecular identifier was carried by each TCR cDNA molecule. TCRdb re-analysed the 5' RACE reads in MiXCR, keeping a single row per CDR3 protein. The sample lists around 120,000 distinct CDR3 sequences; approximately 12% were seen once. Sequenced material: PBMCs, taken at follow-up. The TCR sequence derives from a male donor with early-stage non-small cell lung cancer. The gene calls are TRBV12-3 or TRBV12-4 and TRBJ1-2; 9 positions agree with TRBD1. The CDR3 DNA sequence: TGTGCCAGCACCGCCGGACAGGGGAACTATGGCTACACCTTC. Translation: CASTAGQGNYGYTF.